These 32 T cell receptor delta chains came from one sample sequenced in a study of γδ T cells in repeated Plasmodium falciparum infection. TCRdb reanalysed the multiplex PCR reads via CATT. This sample has 45,000 to 60,000 delta-chain clones, with roughly 1.9% found just once. Gammadelta T cells were flow-sorted from PBMC into Vgamma9/Vdelta2+ and Vdelta2-negative populations for bulk analysis. Specimen: gamma-delta T cells from blood. These receptors originate from a pool of human donors (malaria-infected and uninfected, not separated).

This clone was recorded a few times. This likely came from a read error, as a far larger clone is one base away. Other nucleotide sequences in the sample specify the same CDR3. This chain connects TRAV38-2/DV8 to TRDJ1; D possibly corresponds to TRDD3 (6 bases). TCRdb leaves out the J gene; it was filled in here by matching the DNA to germline. The CDR3 extends over 22 amino acids. CDR1 is TSESDYY and CDR2 is QEAYKQQN in the germline V gene. CDR3 sequence: CAYRSGYVRGGGHLRYTDKLIF. The CDR3 nucleotides are TGTGCTTATAGAAGCGGTTACGTTCGGGGTGGGGGCCACCTACGGTACACTGATAAACTCATCTTT.

Comments on this clone: This DNA's translation differs at residue 12 from TCRdb's protein, which comes from a much larger clone; a read error is likely, and the protein shown is translated from the DNA. The rearrangement links TRDV2 to TRDJ1; 11 positions agree with TRDD3. Here the J gene came from matching the DNA to germline, since TCRdb omits it. The CDR3 spans 16 residues. V was clipped by 3 bases and J by 7 bases; unmatched bases: 12. Germline CDR1 GEAIGNYY, CDR2 EKD. This CDR3 reads CACDPVSGGYNGKLIF. The DNA of the CDR3 is TGTGCCTGTGACCCTGTCTCTGGGGGATACAACGGTAAACTCATCTTT.

This clone was observed at least ten times. A far larger clone lies a single base away; this is likely a read error. Other DNA sequences in this specimen translate into the identical CDR3. The chain carries TRDV3 and TRDJ1; D may be TRDD2 (5 bases). From germline, CDR1 is TVYSNPD and CDR2 GDNSRS (reference sequence). The CDR3 covers 21 residues. The DNA for the CDR3 is TGTGCCTTTTGCCGGGCCTTCAAGTCGATGAGGGACAACTCGTACACCGATAAGCTCATCTTT. Translation gives CAFCRAFKSMRDNSYTDKLIF.

This clone appeared a few times. The TCRdb record carries a much larger clone's protein, which differs from this DNA's translation at residue 18; a read error is the likely cause, and the protein listed here is the DNA translation. The chain uses TRDV1 and TRDJ1; 11 bases are a match to TRDD3. The J gene is not listed in TCRdb, so it was assigned here from a DNA match to germline. This CDR3 region has 21 residues. Germline values: CDR1 TSWWSYY, CDR2 QGS. The DNA of the CDR3 is TGTGCTCTTGGGGACTCATTCCTACTCTGGGGGATACAGGGGTACACCGATAGACTCATCTTT. Encoded protein: CALGDSFLLWGIQGYTDRLIF.

In regard to this clone: This DNA's translation and the protein TCRdb lists, from a much larger clone, do not match at residue 19, likely due to a read error; the protein shown is translated from the DNA. The chain joins TRDV1 to TRDJ1; 13 positions agree with TRDD3. The J gene, not given by TCRdb, was assigned here from a germline match of the nucleotide sequence. The CDR3 contains 26 residues. The J segment lost 1 base and the V segment lost 4 bases, leaving 33 bases of the junction unmatched. From germline, CDR1 is TSWWSYY and CDR2 QGS. CDR3 coding DNA: TGTGCTCTTGGGGCGCCTCGCCTTCTTTTCTATATTACTGGGGGATACGAGTTATGTAGCACCGATAAACTCATCTTT. Its protein product is CALGAPRLLFYITGGYELCSTDKLIF.

The sample holds many counts of this clone. TCRdb attributes to this sequence the protein of a much larger clone, which differs from the DNA translation at residue 9; a read error is likely, and the protein displayed is translated from the DNA. This sequence joins TRDV3 and TRDJ1; tentatively, D is TRDD2 (5 bases). This CDR3 has 17 residues. The germline V gene encodes CDR1 TVYSNPD and CDR2 GDNSRS (reference sequence). V was trimmed by 1 base and J by 8 bases, leaving 29 bases between them. The chain's CDR3 is CAFKSTTSLRGYRKLIF. DNA of the CDR3: TGTGCCTTTAAATCTACGACCAGCCTTCGCGGGTACAGAAAACTCATCTTT.

This clone was observed a few times. TCRdb's protein for this DNA is that of a much larger clone and differs from the translation at residue 14, likely a read error; the protein shown is the DNA translation. The chain combines TRDV3 with TRDJ1, with D possibly being TRDD3 (7 bases). Matching the DNA to germline supplied the J gene, which TCRdb does not give. The CDR3 totals 25 residues. Trimming removed 0 bases from V and 2 bases from J, with 46 bases in between. Germline loops: CDR1 TVYSNPD, CDR2 GDNSRS (reference sequence). In nucleotides, the CDR3 is TGTGCCTTTAGGATTGTTACTACTTCCTTTTCGTACTGGAGGATACGCGTTAAGAATACCGATAAACTCATCTTT. Translated: CAFRIVTTSFSYWRIRVKNTDKLIF.

This clone occurred a few times. A far bigger clonotype differs at one base, so this is likely a read error. Other DNA sequences in the same sample also yield this CDR3. The rearrangement links TRDV1 to TRDJ1; D call uncertain. Because TCRdb records no J gene, it was assigned here through a match of the DNA to germline. The CDR3 is 16 amino acids. Germline-derived CDR1 and CDR2 are TSWWSYY and QGS. CDR3 region: CALGHMGLAQSRGLIF. The CDR3, as DNA: TGTGCCCTTGGGCACATGGGTCTCGCCCAGTCGCGGGGACTCATCTTT.

In its sample, this clone was seen many times. The gene calls are TRAV29/DV5 and TRDJ1; TRDD3 is a possible D gene (6 bases). V gave up 3 bases and J gave up 1 base, with 22 bases separating them. CDR3 length: 17 amino acids. CDR1 is NSMFDY, CDR2 ISSIKDK, per germline. In DNA, the CDR3 is TGTGCAGCAACCAGGTACTGGGCAAAACGGGGCACCGATAAACTCATCTTT. Translation: CAATRYWAKRGTDKLIF.

This clone showed up many times. TCRdb's listed protein matches a much larger clone and diverges from this DNA's translation at residue 10, likely through a read error; the protein shown comes from the DNA. V is TRDV2 and J is TRDJ1; 7 bases match TRDD3. Assignment of the J gene here rests on matching the DNA to germline, because TCRdb gives none. Trimming removed 0 bases from V and 0 bases from J; junction bases left unmatched: 18. Germline V gene sequence: CDR1 GEAIGNYY, CDR2 EKD. The CDR3 length is 20 residues. The DNA of the CDR3 is TGTGCCTGTGACACCCTCCAACTGGGGAATACGGATTCGTACACCGATAAACTCATCTTT. This sequence encodes CACDTLQLGNTDSYTDKLIF.

Concerning this clone itself: The protein TCRdb lists belongs to a much larger clone and differs from this DNA's translation at residue 7, which points to a read error; the protein shown is made from the DNA. The chain uses TRAV38-2/DV8 and TRDJ1; the match to TRDD3 covers 8 bases. TCRdb gives no J gene; it was assigned here by matching the DNA to germline. The germline V gene encodes CDR1 TSESDYY and CDR2 QEAYKQQN. This CDR3 is built from 17 residues. CDR3 sequence reads: CAFQGDEGYGGTDKLIF. DNA for the CDR3: TGTGCCTTCCAGGGGGATGAGGGATACGGTGGCACCGATAAACTCATCTTT.

Notes on this clone: The translation of this DNA and the TCRdb protein of a much larger clone differ at residue 17, probably owing to a read error; the protein shown here is translated from the DNA. V gene TRDV1 combines with J gene TRDJ1; a possible D gene is TRDD3 (5 bases). TCRdb offers no J gene call, so here the DNA was matched to germline to obtain one. From germline, CDR1 is TSWWSYY and CDR2 QGS. CDR3 length: 20 amino acids. CDR3 in DNA: TGTGCTCTTGGGGACTTCGCGGGGACTCCAAGGCGAGAGTACACCGATGAACTCATCTTT. Translation: CALGDFAGTPRREYTDELIF.

To note about this clone: Germline is not matched at one junction end, which may reflect a read error. The rearrangement joins TRDV1 to TRDJ1; 9 bases match TRDD3. The J gene, missing from TCRdb, was assigned here through DNA to germline matching. The CDR3 totals 22 residues. Germline CDR1 TSWWSYY, CDR2 QGS. CDR3 amino acids: CAPGELGARSYWGTRYTDKLIF. The CDR3 DNA is TGTGCTCCTGGGGAACTTGGGGCTAGATCGTACTGGGGGACCCGATACACCGATAAACTCATCTTT.

The table lists this clone with a few counts. This may come from a read error, since a much larger clone is one base off. V is TRDV1 and J is TRDJ1; D is tentatively TRDD2 or TRDD3 (5 bases each). TCRdb is silent on the J gene; assignment here came from matching the DNA to germline. V lost 3 bases and J lost 2, with 37 bases in between. CDR1 TSWWSYY and CDR2 QGS come from the germline V gene. CDR3 size: 23 residues. The CDR3 DNA follows: TGTGCTCTTGGGGAGAGCTACGTAGAACCCTTACTGGAGTTCCTTCGGATTACCGATAAACTCATCTTT. It translates to CALGESYVEPLLEFLRITDKLIF.

Ten or more counts support this clone. The amino acid sequence in TCRdb belongs to a much larger clone and departs from this DNA's translation at residue 16, likely a sequencing read error; the sequence shown is translated from the DNA. This chain joins TRAV38-2/DV8 and TRDJ1; 11 positions agree with TRDD3. CDR3 length: 19 residues. Germline loops: CDR1 TSESDYY, CDR2 QEAYKQQN. CDR3 amino acids: CAYRSGLGDTFSYTDRLIF. The CDR3 DNA is TGTGCTTATAGGAGCGGGCTGGGGGATACCTTTTCGTACACCGATAGACTCATCTTT.

With respect to this clone: This likely traces to a read error, being one base from a far larger clone. In the same sample, other DNA sequences code for this CDR3. The CDR3 protein is CACPRNREGGYNHPLYTDKLIF. The CDR3 nucleotides read TGTGCCTGTCCCCGTAATCGAGAAGGGGGATACAACCACCCACTGTACACCGATAAACTCATCTTT. The chain employs TRDV2 and TRDJ1, with 9 bases aligning to TRDD3. The J gene, left out of TCRdb, was set here by checking the DNA against germline. J lost 0 bases, V lost 6 bases, and 28 bases had no gene match. The CDR3 contains 22 residues. The germline V gene has CDR1 GEAIGNYY and CDR2 EKD.

In this sample, this clone turned up a few times. The TCRdb protein, from a much larger clone, departs from this DNA's translation at residue 3, likely by read error; the protein shown derives from the DNA. J is TRDJ1 and V is TRDV3; TRDD3 matches at 10 bases. The J gene was not available in TCRdb and was assigned here by matching the DNA to germline segments. Germline CDR1 and CDR2: TVYSNPD and GDNSRS (reference sequence). The CDR3 contains 21 residues. The J segment lost 2 bases and the V segment lost 2 bases, leaving 26 bases of the junction unmatched. The CDR3 is CAFAWPSSPYWGILPTDKLIF. Here the CDR3 DNA reads TGTGCCTTTGCTTGGCCTTCCTCCCCGTACTGGGGGATCCTTCCTACCGATAAACTCATCTTT.

For this clone: TCRdb's entry gives the protein of a much larger clone, which mismatches this DNA's translation at residue 15, likely from a read error; the protein reported here is translated from the DNA. The V call is TRDV1, the J call TRDJ1, with D perhaps matching TRDD3 (5 bases). Matching the DNA to germline supplied the J gene, which TCRdb does not give. This CDR3 comprises 21 residues. In germline, CDR1 is TSWWSYY, CDR2 QGS. The CDR3 DNA sequence: TGTGCTCTTGTGGAACTCCCAGGGGTCCAAGGGATGATCTTCATGCCCGATAAACTCATCTTT. Encoded protein: CALVELPGVQGMIFMPDKLIF.

This clone turned up a few times. An end of the junction differs from the germline gene, which may be a read error. V is TRDV1 and J is TRDJ1, with a weak D call TRDD3 (6 bases). Assignment of the J gene here rests on matching the DNA to germline, because TCRdb gives none. CDR1 TSWWSYY and CDR2 QGS come from the germline V gene. This CDR3 has 20 amino acids. The CDR3 DNA is TGCTCTGGGAGGTTTCTCTTAGGGCTGGGGATGCCCCATCAGCATATCGGACTCATCTTT. Its protein is CSGRFLLGLGMPHQHIGLIF.

This clone was found a few times. TCRdb lists the protein of a much larger clone for this DNA, which differs at residue 8, so this is likely a read error; the protein given here is translated from the DNA itself. The chain links TRAV38-2/DV8 to TRDJ1; D possibly corresponds to TRDD3 (7 bases). No J segment appears in TCRdb, so it was assigned here by matching the sequence to germline. This CDR3 spans 20 amino acids. The germline CDR1 and CDR2 sequences are TSESDYY and QEAYKQQN. Trimming left V 4 bases short and J 0 bases short, with 28 bases between. CDR3 sequence reads: CAYRGPSLVLGSSYTDKLIF. The CDR3 bases are TGTGCTTATAGGGGGCCTTCCCTCGTACTGGGGTCTTCGTACACCGATAAACTCATCTTT.

With respect to this clone: The protein recorded in TCRdb matches a much larger clone and deviates from this DNA's translation at residue 8, suggesting a read error; the protein here is obtained by translating the DNA. The chain employs TRDV1 and TRDJ1, with 7 bases matching TRDD3. TCRdb lists no J gene, so it was determined here by aligning the DNA to germline. The germline CDR1 and CDR2 sequences are TSWWSYY and QGS. Germline trimming cut 1 base from V and 1 base from J; bases unmatched to any gene: 18. This CDR3 is 20 amino acids long. CDR3 sequence: CALGEHTSFTGELLTDKLIF. Written as DNA, the CDR3 is TGTGCTCTTGGGGAACATACCTCCTTCACTGGGGAGCTTCTCACCGATAAACTCATCTTT.

This clone was counted ten times or more. This rearrangement joins TRDV3 to TRDJ1, with 8 bases fitting TRDD3. From germline, CDR1 is TVYSNPD and CDR2 GDNSRS (reference sequence). This CDR3 is 12 amino acids long. V trimming: 5 bases; J trimming: 10 bases; junction bases outside the gene matches: 12. The CDR3 nucleotides are TGTGCCCGCGACGAGTACTGGGGGGGACTCATCTTT. Translated, it gives CARDEYWGGLIF.

This clone was counted a few times. The protein recorded in TCRdb matches a much larger clone and deviates from this DNA's translation at residue 13, suggesting a read error; the protein here is obtained by translating the DNA. The V gene call reads TRDV3; no J gene was called; the table's TRDD2 call for D was not verified on the DNA. The CDR3 covers 16 residues. Germline loops: CDR1 TVYSNPD, CDR2 GDNSRS (reference sequence). This CDR3 reads CAFRFLLGLYTDNLIF. The CDR3 DNA reads as TGTGCCTTTCGCTTCCTACTAGGACTGTACACCGATAATCTCATCTTT.

This clone has more than one count but fewer than ten. One base separates it from a far larger clone, so it is likely a read error. This CDR3 is also generated by other DNA sequences in the sample. This chain connects TRDV1 to TRDJ1; TRDD3 agrees at 9 bases. The J gene was not available in TCRdb and was assigned here by matching the DNA to germline segments. Germline V gene data show CDR1 as TSWWSYY and CDR2 as QGS. V lost 3 bases, J lost 0 bases, and 41 bases stayed unmatched. The CDR3 is 28 residues long. The CDR3 is CALGDWGNNFPLEWGIRPAGLYTDKLIF. CDR3 DNA: TGTGCTCTTGGGGACTGGGGGAATAACTTTCCTCTTGAGTGGGGGATAAGACCTGCTGGTCTCTACACCGATAAACTCATCTTT.

The table lists this clone with a few counts. A read error likely explains why the TCRdb protein, taken from a much larger clone, differs from this DNA's translation at residue 16; the protein shown is translated from the DNA. The chain uses TRDV1 and TRDJ1, with 9 bases identical to TRDD2. The J gene was missing in TCRdb and was found by matching the end of the DNA to germline. Losses at the gene ends were 1 base for V and 1 base for J; bases not matched to a gene: 28. Germline assignment: CDR1 TSWWSYY and CDR2 QGS. The CDR3 loop spans 24 amino acids. The DNA for the CDR3 is TGTGCTCTTGGGGAACCCGCCTTCCTACTCGCTAGGTGGTGGGGGAATACTGGCACCGATAAACTCATCTTT. Translation gives CALGEPAFLLARWWGNTGTDKLIF.

This clone was detected a few times. TCRdb shows a much larger clone's protein in place of this DNA's translation, and the two differ at residue 11, likely through a read error; the protein shown is translated from the DNA. The J gene is TRDJ1, the V gene TRDV2; 7 positions agree with TRDD3. No J segment appears in TCRdb, so it was assigned here by matching the sequence to germline. CDR1 is GEAIGNYY and CDR2 is EKD in the germline V gene. The CDR3 loop spans 15 amino acids. V shed 0 bases, J shed 7 bases, and the junction held 10 bases outside the gene matches. In DNA, the CDR3 is TGTGCCTGTGACACCGTCGGGGATAAGGCAGGTAAACTCATCTTT. Residues: CACDTVGDKAGKLIF.

To note about this clone: The protein TCRdb gives is from a much larger clone and does not agree with this DNA's translation at residue 17, likely a read error; the protein shown here comes from the DNA. The V segment is TRDV1, and no J call was made; the table's D gene call, TRDD3, was not cross checked with the DNA. Germline V gene sequence: CDR1 TSWWSYY, CDR2 QGS. The CDR3 totals 19 residues. CDR3 region: CALGELRAPPNSGGYEFIF. In nucleotides, the CDR3 is TGTGCTCTTGGGGAACTTAGGGCCCCTCCAAATTCTGGGGGATACGAATTCATCTTT.

Comments on this clone: The protein that TCRdb holds for this DNA derives from a much larger clone and differs from the translated DNA at residue 11, which likely indicates a read error; the protein shown here is translated from the DNA. This chain links TRDV2 with TRDJ1, with 9 bases matching TRDD3. No J segment appears in TCRdb, so it was assigned here by matching the sequence to germline. V dropped 3 bases and J dropped 3; count of bases not matched to a gene: 10. Germline V gene lookup returns CDR1 GEAIGNYY and CDR2 EKD. This CDR3 has 16 amino acids. The chain's CDR3 is CACDLLGEKSSDKLIF. In nucleotides, the CDR3 is TGTGCCTGTGACCTACTGGGGGAGAAGTCCTCCGATAAACTCATCTTT.

This clone is categorized as medium-sized. The gene calls are TRDV1 and TRDJ1, with 11 bases that match TRDD3. The CDR3 has 24 residues. The J segment lost 0 bases and the V segment lost 0 bases, leaving 24 bases of the junction unmatched. CDR1 and CDR2 from the germline V gene are TSWWSYY and QGS. The CDR3: CALGELETIYWGIRMGRYTDKLIF. CDR3 in DNA: TGTGCTCTTGGGGAACTGGAAACTATATACTGGGGGATAAGGATGGGCCGCTACACCGATAAACTCATCTTT.

This clone has a handful of counts. This likely traces to a read error, being one base from a far larger clone. Other DNA variants within this sample encode the same CDR3. The chain combines TRDV3 with TRDJ1, with 7 nucleotides matching TRDD3. TCRdb carries no J gene annotation; the J gene was assigned here by matching the DNA with germline. Germline V lookup: CDR1 TVYSNPD, CDR2 GDNSRS (reference sequence). The CDR3 runs to 20 residues. The J segment lost 0 bases and the V segment lost 4 bases, leaving 26 bases of the junction unmatched. The CDR3 bases are TGTGCCTGTAAAAAACTTCCAATTTGGGTGCTGGGGGCCCACACCGATAAACTCATCTTT. Its protein product is CACKKLPIWVLGAHTDKLIF.

This clone has a count of ten or more. The protein given by TCRdb reflects a much larger clone and differs at residue 8 from this DNA's translation, likely from a read error; the protein shown is the DNA's translation. This sequence joins TRDV1 and TRDJ1, with 8 bases fitting TRDD3. The J gene is not listed in TCRdb, so it was assigned here from a DNA match to germline. Losses at the gene ends were 5 bases for V and 1 base for J; bases not matched to a gene: 15. Germline loops: CDR1 TSWWSYY, CDR2 QGS. The CDR3 runs to 18 residues. As DNA, the CDR3 is TGTGCTCTTGGGAAACCGTACCGGGGGATAGCGGGCACCGATAAACTCATCTTT. Its translation is CALGKPYRGIAGTDKLIF.

Remarks on this clone: This probably arose from a read error, given a far larger clone one base away. The sample holds other DNA sequences that translate to the same CDR3. The rearrangement uses TRDV1 and TRDJ1; TRDD3 agrees at 9 bases. Here the J gene came from matching the DNA to germline, since TCRdb omits it. V shed 2 bases, J shed 3 bases, and the junction held 25 bases outside the gene matches. The CDR3 is 22 amino acids. Looked up from germline, CDR1 is TSWWSYY and CDR2 is QGS. The CDR3 nucleotides read TGTGCTCTTGGGGAAGCCCACCCGGTATTCCGGTACTGGGGGACATTGGCCGATAAACTCATCTTT. It is translated as CALGEAHPVFRYWGTLADKLIF.